Listed below are T cell receptor beta chains from one sample, sequenced in a study of cytomegalovirus exposure and HLA in healthy donors. Profiled with immunoSEQ multiplex PCR; TCRdb holds only in-frame clones, not every one. Of 150,000 to 200,000 clones in the sample, less than 85% are singletons; the top ten hold more than 15%. Sequencing input: PBMCs. All receptors derive from a man younger than 35 in good health and CMV-seropositive. Both conserved end residues are part of each CDR3. D genes are given only for firm matches. Clone size is stated in some rows and not others, as once, few, many or a class when expanded.

>TRBV28|TRBD2|NA|17|TRBJ2-3
CASSPSGLAGSTDTQYF
TGTGCCAGCAGTCCCTCGGGACTAGCGGGAAGCACAGATACGCAGTATTTT
>TRBV19|NA|few|12|TRBJ2-1
CASSMSGNEQFF
TGTGCCAGTAGTATGTCCGGGAATGAGCAGTTCTTC
>TRBV28|NA|few|12|TRBJ1-1
CASSPPGVEAFF
TGTGCCAGCAGTCCCCCGGGGGTTGAAGCTTTCTTT
>TRBV30|TRBD2|NA|15|TRBJ2-7
CAWSLKSGRPHEQYF
TGTGCCTGGAGTTTAAAGAGCGGGAGGCCCCACGAGCAGTACTTC
>TRBV5-6|TRBD1|NA|15|TRBJ1-2
CASSLRDRGTYGYTF
TGTGCCAGCAGCTTGAGGGACAGGGGAACCTATGGCTACACCTTC
>TRBV11-3|NA|NA|14|TRBJ1-1
CASSFQTANPEAFF
TGTGCCAGCAGCTTTCAAACAGCTAACCCTGAAGCTTTCTTT
>TRBV5-8|NA|NA|13|TRBJ2-3
CASSPPSRGAQYF
TGTGCCAGCAGCCCCCCTAGTCGTGGTGCGCAGTATTTT
>TRBV5-1|NA|NA|16|TRBJ2-7
CASSLATAKTTYEQYF
TGCGCCAGCAGCTTGGCCACGGCAAAGACAACCTACGAGCAGTACTTC
>TRBV28|TRBD2|NA|15|TRBJ2-1
CASSFELAGHNEQFF
TGTGCCAGCAGTTTCGAACTAGCGGGACACAATGAGCAGTTCTTC
>TRBV27|NA|NA|13|TRBJ1-6
CASSQQQGSPLHF
TGTGCCAGCAGTCAGCAGCAGGGGTCACCCCTCCACTTT
>TRBV5-1|TRBD2|NA|15|TRBJ2-7
CASSKLAGGPGEQYF
TGCGCCAGCAGCAAACTAGCGGGAGGGCCCGGGGAGCAGTACTTC
>TRBV5-4|TRBD1|NA|13|TRBJ2-7
CASSRDRGHEQYF
TGTGCCAGCAGCCGAGACAGGGGGCACGAGCAGTACTTC
>TRBV30|TRBD2|NA|17|TRBJ2-2
CAWMTSNSGALSGELFF
TGTGCCTGGATGACCTCGAATAGCGGGGCCTTATCCGGGGAGCTGTTTTTT
>TRBV7-9|TRBD2|NA|14|TRBJ2-1
CASSRGGDYNEQFF
TGTGCCAGCAGCCGGGGGGGCGATTACAATGAGCAGTTCTTC
>TRBV27|NA|NA|16|TRBJ1-2
CASSFSPYAGLYGYTF
TGTGCCAGCAGTTTCTCACCCTACGCGGGTCTTTATGGCTACACCTTC
>TRBV13|NA|NA|13|TRBJ2-7
CASSRTNSYEQYF
TGTGCCAGCAGCCGTACCAACAGCTACGAGCAGTACTTC
>TRBV4-1|NA|NA|15|TRBJ2-7
CASSQDLKLTYEQYF
TGCGCCAGCAGCCAAGATCTAAAGTTAACCTACGAGCAGTACTTC
>TRBV10-2|TRBD2|NA|14|TRBJ2-2
CASSGLAGAGELFF
TGCGCCAGCAGTGGACTAGCGGGAGCCGGGGAGCTGTTTTTT
>TRBV5-1|TRBD1|NA|13|TRBJ2-7
CASGDRAGYEQYF
TGCGCCAGCGGCGACAGGGCGGGCTACGAGCAGTACTTC
>TRBV30|TRBD1|NA|13|TRBJ1-2
CAWSVGGGDGYTF
TGTGCCTGGAGTGTAGGGGGCGGGGATGGCTACACCTTC
>TRBV19|NA|NA|12|TRBJ2-5
CASGRREETQYF
TGTGCCAGTGGACGCAGGGAAGAGACCCAGTACTTC
>TRBV13|NA|NA|15|TRBJ2-7
CASSLGGRQSYEQYF
TGTGCCAGCAGCTTAGGAGGAAGACAGTCCTACGAGCAGTACTTC
>TRBV7-9|NA|NA|15|TRBJ2-7
CASSPSGSGPHEQYF
TGTGCCAGCAGCCCATCGGGAAGCGGCCCCCACGAGCAGTACTTC
>TRBV5-1|NA|few|14|TRBJ1-5
CASSPTGRNQPQHF
TGCGCCAGCAGTCCTACAGGGCGCAATCAGCCCCAGCATTTT
>TRBV10-2|TRBD1|NA|14|TRBJ2-3
CACRQGQSTDTQYF
TGCGCCTGCAGACAGGGCCAAAGCACAGATACGCAGTATTTT
>TRBV13|TRBD1|NA|13|TRBJ1-2
CASSPDRGSGYTF
TGTGCCAGCAGCCCGGACAGGGGCTCTGGCTACACCTTC